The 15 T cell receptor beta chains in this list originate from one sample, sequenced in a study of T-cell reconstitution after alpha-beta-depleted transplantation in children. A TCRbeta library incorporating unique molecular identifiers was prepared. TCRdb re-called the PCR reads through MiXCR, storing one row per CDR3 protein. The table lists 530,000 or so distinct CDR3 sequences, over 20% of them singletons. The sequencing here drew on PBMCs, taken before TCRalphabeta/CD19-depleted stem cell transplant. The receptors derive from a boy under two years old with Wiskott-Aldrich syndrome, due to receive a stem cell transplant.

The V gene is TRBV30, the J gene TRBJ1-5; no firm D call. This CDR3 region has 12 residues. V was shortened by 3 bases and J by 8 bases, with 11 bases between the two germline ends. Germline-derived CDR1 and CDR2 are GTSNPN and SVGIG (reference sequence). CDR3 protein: CAWSDYGKPQHF. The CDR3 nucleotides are TGTGCCTGGAGCGACTATGGGAAGCCCCAGCATTTT. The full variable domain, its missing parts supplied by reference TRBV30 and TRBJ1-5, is SQTIHQWPATLVQPVGSPLSLECTVEGTSNPNLYWYRQAAGRGLQLLFYSVGIGQISSEVPQNLSASRPQDRQFILSSKKLLLSDSGFYLCAWSDYGKPQHFGDGTRLSIL.

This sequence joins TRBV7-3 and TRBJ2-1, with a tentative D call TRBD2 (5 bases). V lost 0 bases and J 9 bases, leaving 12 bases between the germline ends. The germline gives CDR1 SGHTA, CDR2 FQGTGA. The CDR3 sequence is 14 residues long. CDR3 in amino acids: CASSLTLSAGEQFF. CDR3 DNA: TGTGCCAGCAGCTTAACTTTAAGTGCGGGTGAGCAGTTCTTC.

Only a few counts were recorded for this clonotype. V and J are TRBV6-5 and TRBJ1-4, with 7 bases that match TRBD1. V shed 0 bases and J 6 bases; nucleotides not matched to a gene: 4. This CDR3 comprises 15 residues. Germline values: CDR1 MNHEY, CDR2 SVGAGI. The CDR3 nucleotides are TGTGCCAGCAGTTACTCACAGGGGAAGCATGAAAAACTGTTTTTT. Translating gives CASSYSQGKHEKLFF.

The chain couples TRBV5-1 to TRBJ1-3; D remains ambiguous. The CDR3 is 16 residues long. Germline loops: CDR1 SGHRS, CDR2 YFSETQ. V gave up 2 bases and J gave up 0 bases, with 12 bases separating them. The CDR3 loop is CASSFSLGISGNTIYF. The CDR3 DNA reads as TGCGCCAGCAGCTTTTCCCTCGGGATCTCTGGAAACACCATATATTTT.

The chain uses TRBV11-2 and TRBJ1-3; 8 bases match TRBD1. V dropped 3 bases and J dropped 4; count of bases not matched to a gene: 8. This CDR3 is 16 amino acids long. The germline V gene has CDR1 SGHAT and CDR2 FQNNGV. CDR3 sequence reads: CASSLGQAVRGNTIYF. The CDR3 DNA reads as TGTGCCAGCAGCTTGGGACAGGCGGTTAGAGGAAACACCATATATTTT. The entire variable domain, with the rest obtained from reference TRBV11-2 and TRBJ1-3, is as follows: EAGVAQSPRYKIIEKRQSVAFWCNPISGHATLYWYQQILGQGPKLLIQFQNNGVVDDSQLPKDRFSAERLKGVDSTLKIQPAKLEDSAVYLCASSLGQAVRGNTIYFGEGSWLTVV.

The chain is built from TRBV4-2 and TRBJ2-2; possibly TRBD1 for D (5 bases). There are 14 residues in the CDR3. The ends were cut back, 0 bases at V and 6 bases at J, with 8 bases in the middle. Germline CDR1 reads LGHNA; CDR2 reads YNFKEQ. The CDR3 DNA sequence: TGTGCCAGCAGCCAAGAGGGGCCGGCCGGGGAGCTGTTTTTT. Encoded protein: CASSQEGPAGELFF.

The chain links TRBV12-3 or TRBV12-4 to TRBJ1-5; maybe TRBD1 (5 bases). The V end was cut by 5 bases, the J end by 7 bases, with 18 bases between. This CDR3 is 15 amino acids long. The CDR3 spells CASSPPEGSRQPQHF. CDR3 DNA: TGTGCCAGCAGTCCGCCGGAGGGGTCAAGGCAGCCCCAGCATTTT.

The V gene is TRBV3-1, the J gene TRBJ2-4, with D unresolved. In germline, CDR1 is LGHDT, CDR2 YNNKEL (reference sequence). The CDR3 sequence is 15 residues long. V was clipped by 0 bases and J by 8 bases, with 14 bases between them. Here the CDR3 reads CASSQEGSLKDIQYF. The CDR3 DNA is TGTGCCAGCAGCCAAGAGGGGTCTCTAAAGGACATTCAGTACTTC.

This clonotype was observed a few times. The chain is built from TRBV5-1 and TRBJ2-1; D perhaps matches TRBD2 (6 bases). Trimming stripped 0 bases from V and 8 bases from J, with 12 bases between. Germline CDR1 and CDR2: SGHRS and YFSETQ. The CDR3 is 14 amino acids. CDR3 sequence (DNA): TGCGCCAGCAGCTTGGAAACGGGCGGGGATGAGCAGTTCTTC. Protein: CASSLETGGDEQFF.

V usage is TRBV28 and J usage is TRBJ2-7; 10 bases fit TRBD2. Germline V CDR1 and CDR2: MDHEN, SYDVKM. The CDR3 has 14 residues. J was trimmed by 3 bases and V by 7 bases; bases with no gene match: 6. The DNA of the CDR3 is TGTGCCAGCATTCTAACTAGCGGGATCTACGAGCAGTACTTC. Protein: CASILTSGIYEQYF.

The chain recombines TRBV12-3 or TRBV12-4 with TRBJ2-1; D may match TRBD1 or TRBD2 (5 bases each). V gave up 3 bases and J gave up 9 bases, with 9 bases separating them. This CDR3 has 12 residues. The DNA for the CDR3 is TGTGCCAGCAGTTTCCGGGACGGTGAGCAGTTCTTC. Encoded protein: CASSFRDGEQFF.

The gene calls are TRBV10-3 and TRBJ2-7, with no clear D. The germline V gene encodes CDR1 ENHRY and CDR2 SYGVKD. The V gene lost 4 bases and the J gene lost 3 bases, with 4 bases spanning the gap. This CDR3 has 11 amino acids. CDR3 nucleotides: TGTGCCATCAGTGGCCTCTACGAGCAGTACTTC. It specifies CAISGLYEQYF.

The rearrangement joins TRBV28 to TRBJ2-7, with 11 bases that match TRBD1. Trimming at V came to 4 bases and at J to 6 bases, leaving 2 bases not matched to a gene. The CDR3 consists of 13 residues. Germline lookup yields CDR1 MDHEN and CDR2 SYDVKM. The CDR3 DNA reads TGTGCCAGCAGTTGGGGACAGGGGGGCGAGCAGTACTTC. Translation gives CASSWGQGGEQYF. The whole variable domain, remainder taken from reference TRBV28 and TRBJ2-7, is DVKVTQSSRYLVKRTGEKVFLECVQDMDHENMFWYRQDPGLGLRLIYFSYDVKMKEKGDIPEGYSVSREKKERFSLILESASTNQTSMYLCASSWGQGGEQYFGPGTRLTVT.

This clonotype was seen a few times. The CDR3 coding sequence is TGCGCCAGCAGCTTGAATGCAGGCTCGACCTACGAGCAGTACTTC. This gives the protein CASSLNAGSTYEQYF. The chain has TRBV5-1 and TRBJ2-7; D ambiguous. The CDR3 is 15 residues long. CDR1 and CDR2 from the germline V gene are SGHRS and YFSETQ. V lost 1 base to trimming and J lost 2 bases, with 13 bases between them.

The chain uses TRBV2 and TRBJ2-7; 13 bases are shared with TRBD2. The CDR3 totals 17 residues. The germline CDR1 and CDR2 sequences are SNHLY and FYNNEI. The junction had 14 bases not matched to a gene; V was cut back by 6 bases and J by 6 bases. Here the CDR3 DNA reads TGTGCCAGCAGCCCTACCGGACTAGCGGGAGTCATGACCGAGCAGTACTTC. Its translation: CASSPTGLAGVMTEQYF.